The entry below gives a single TCR beta chain sequence along with its context. This clone was observed a few times. Its recognized antigen is unknown. No per-base quality is available; no much larger clone lies one base away. This specimen comes from a study of CD4 T cells in relation to SARS-CoV-2 and coronaviruses (dated by TCRdb to 2020 to 2022). Regarding the research as a whole: In the ViraFEST assay, PBMCs were grown with antigen for 10 days, and TCR beta CDR3s were then sequenced to identify antigen-specific clonal expansions. An HIV-1 Nef peptide pool or a culture without peptide was used as the negative reference condition. Using patient-derived lymphoblastoid cell lines, the shared crossreactive spike epitopes were mapped to their HLA restriction. At the level of individual TCR clonotypes, the study measured memory CD4+ T cell crossreactivity between SARS-CoV-2 spike protein and common cold coronavirus spike proteins. Expansion assays from other donors in the study were sequenced with a different, Illumina-based TCR-beta assay. Samples from a few pre-COVID donors and the naive versus memory experiments were sequenced with the Adaptive Biotechnologies TCR-sequencing kit; other data were Illumina-based.

Libraries were prepared through the immunoSEQ multiplex PCR assay. Per the source publication's procedure: During preprocessing, nonproductive sequences were removed, along with CDR3s that did not begin with C, did not end with F or W, or were shorter than 7 amino acids. Antigen-specific clonotypes were called with the MANAFEST web app on the basis of expansion relative to the reference and to other culture wells. A clone counted as positive if significantly expanded in 2 of 3 replicate wells versus the reference culture at FDR below 0.05. Positive clones also required significant expansion versus all other tandem wells and an odds ratio above 5. CDR3 homology was measured as pairwise Levenshtein distance, computed with the stringdist R package after trimming three terminal residues from each end. The table was pulled from immuneACCESS by TCRdb, which kept in-frame rearrangements only. Such tables lose some clones; where checked, under half of the loss comes from unresolved V genes, and the rest has no known cause. D and trimming come from the DNA, and the V and J calls and clone size come from that table. The sample includes around 31,000 clones, with 60% to 80% observed a single time. The ten top clones hold roughly an eighth of the sample.

Study-wide conclusions, independent of this receptor: About 65% of donors had memory CD4+ clonotypes that crossrecognized SARS-CoV-2 and at least one common cold coronavirus spike. No donor contributed both pre-pandemic and post-infection samples, which limited tracing the source of pre-existing responses. Small numbers of patients and of tested TCRs were a limitation of the study. Since the crossreactivity analysis centred on spike protein, crossreactivity against other viral proteins was not assessed. Significantly weaker SARS-CoV-2-driven expansion was shown by crossreactive clones than by monoreactive clones, consistent with antigenic imprinting.

CD4+ T cells from unexposed donors were collected before the COVID-19 pandemic (2011-2018). Following 10 days of culture, the EasySep CD4+ T cell isolation kit was used to isolate CD4+ T cells. As far as cell numbers permitted, CD4+ T cells from unexposed donors were tested for reactivity against SARS-CoV-2 S and N as well as four spike pools from common cold coronaviruses. About 1.8 million PBMCs per well were cultured in IMDM with approximately 4.8% human AB serum and 9.5 to 10 IU/ml IL-2. Half of the culture medium was replaced with fresh IL-2-containing medium on days 3 and 7. In general, triplicate replicate wells were used for every peptide culture condition. The leukapheresis product for the unexposed donors was obtained through commercial purchase. PBMCs were isolated from leukapheresis product or whole blood by Ficoll-Paque PLUS gradient centrifugation. PBMCs were either cryopreserved at -140°C or used fresh in the expansion assay. The QIAamp Micro DNA Kit was used to extract genomic DNA from the CD4+ T cells.

From a lookup of the germline V gene, CDR1 and CDR2 are SGDLS and YYNGEE. From its cysteine to its phenylalanine, the CDR3 spans 14 amino acids. Only the CDR3 DNA stays, 42 bases, in frame from base 1. V was cut back by 4 bases and J by 7 bases, leaving a gap of 12 bases between them. The sequence is built from TRBV9 and TRBJ1-6; TRBD1 could be the D gene, as 5 bases match. Specimen: CD4+ T cells from PBMCs, cultured in vitro. The source is a human donor in good health. The nucleotides read TGTGCCAGCAGCACCAGGGATGGGAATTCACCCCTCCACTTT. Its protein product is CASSTRDGNSPLHF. The full variable domain, completed from the reference TRBV9 and TRBJ1-6 proteins outside the CDR3, reads DSGVTQTPKHLITATGQRVTLRCSPRSGDLSVYWYQQSLDQGLQFLIQYYNGEERAKGNILERFSAQQFPDLHSELNLSSLELGDSALYFCASSTRDGNSPLHFGNGTRLTVT.